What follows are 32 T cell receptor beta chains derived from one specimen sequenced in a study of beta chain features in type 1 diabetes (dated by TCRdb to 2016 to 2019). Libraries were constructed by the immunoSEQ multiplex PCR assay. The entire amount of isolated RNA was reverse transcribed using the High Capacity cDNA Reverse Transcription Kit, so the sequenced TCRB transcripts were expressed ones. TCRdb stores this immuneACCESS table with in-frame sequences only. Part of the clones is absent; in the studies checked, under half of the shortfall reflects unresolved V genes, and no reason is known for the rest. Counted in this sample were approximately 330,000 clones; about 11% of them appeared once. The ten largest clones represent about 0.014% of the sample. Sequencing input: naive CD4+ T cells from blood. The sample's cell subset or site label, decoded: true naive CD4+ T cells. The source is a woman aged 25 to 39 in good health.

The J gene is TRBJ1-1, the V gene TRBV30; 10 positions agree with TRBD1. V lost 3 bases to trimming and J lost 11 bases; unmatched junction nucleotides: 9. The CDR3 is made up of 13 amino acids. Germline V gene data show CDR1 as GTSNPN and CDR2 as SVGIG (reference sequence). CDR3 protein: CAWSGRQGARAFF. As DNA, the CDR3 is TGTGCCTGGAGCGGTAGACAGGGGGCCCGCGCTTTCTTT.

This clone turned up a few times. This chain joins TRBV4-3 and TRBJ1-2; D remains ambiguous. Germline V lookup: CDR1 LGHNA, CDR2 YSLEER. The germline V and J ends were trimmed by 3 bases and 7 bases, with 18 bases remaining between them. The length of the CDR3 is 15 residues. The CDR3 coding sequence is TGCGCCAGCAGCCACCTCAGAGCGGGAGTTGGTGGCTACACCTTC. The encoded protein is CASSHLRAGVGGYTF.

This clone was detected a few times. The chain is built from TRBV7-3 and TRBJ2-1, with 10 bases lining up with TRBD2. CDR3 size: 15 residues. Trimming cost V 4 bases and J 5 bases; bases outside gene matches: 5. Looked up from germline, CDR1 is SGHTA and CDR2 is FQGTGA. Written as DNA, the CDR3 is TGTGCCAGCAGCTCCTTAGCGGGAGGCCACAATGAGCAGTTCTTC. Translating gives CASSSLAGGHNEQFF.

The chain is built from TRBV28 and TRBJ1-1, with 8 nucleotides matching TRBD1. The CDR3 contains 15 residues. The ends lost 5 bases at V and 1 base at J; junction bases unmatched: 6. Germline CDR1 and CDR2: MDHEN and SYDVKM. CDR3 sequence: CASSQGAEGNTEAFF. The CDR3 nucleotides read TGTGCCAGCAGTCAGGGGGCGGAAGGGAACACTGAAGCTTTCTTT.

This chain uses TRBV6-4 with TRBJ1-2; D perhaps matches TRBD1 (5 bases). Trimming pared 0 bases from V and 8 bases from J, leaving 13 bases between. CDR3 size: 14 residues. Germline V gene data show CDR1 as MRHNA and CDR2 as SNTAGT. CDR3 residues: CASSDSSRAGGYTF. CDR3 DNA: TGTGCCAGCAGTGACTCCTCCAGGGCTGGAGGCTACACCTTC.

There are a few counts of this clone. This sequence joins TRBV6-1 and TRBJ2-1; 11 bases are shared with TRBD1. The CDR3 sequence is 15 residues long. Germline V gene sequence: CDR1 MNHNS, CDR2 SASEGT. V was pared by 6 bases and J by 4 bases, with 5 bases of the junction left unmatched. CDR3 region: CASSLDRGRYNEQFF. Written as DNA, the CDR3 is TGTGCCAGCAGCCTGGACAGGGGGCGTTACAATGAGCAGTTCTTC.

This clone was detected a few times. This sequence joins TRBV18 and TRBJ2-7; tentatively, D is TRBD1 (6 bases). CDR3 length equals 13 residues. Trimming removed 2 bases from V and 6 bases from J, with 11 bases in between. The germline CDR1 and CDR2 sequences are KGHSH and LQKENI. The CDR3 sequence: CASSPISRGEQYF. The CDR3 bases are TGTGCCAGCTCACCAATCAGCAGGGGCGAGCAGTACTTC.

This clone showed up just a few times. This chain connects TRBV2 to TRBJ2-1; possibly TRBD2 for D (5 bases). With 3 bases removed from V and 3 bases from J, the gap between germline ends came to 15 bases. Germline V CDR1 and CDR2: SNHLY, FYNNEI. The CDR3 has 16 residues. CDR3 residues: CASSDRAGSLYNEQFF. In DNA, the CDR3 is TGTGCCAGCAGTGATCGGGCGGGTTCCCTCTACAATGAGCAGTTCTTC.

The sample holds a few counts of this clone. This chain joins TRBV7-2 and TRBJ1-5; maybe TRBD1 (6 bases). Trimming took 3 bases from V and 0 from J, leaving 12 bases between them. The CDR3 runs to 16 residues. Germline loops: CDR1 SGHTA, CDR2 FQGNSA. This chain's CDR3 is CASSFWDTDSNQPQHF. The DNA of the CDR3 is TGTGCCAGCAGCTTTTGGGACACCGATAGCAATCAGCCCCAGCATTTT.

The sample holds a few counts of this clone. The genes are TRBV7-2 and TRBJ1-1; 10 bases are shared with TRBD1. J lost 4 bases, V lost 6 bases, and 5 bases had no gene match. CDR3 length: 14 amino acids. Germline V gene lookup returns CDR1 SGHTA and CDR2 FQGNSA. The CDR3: CASSYRDRGTEAFF. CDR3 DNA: TGTGCCAGCAGTTACCGGGACAGGGGCACTGAAGCTTTCTTT.

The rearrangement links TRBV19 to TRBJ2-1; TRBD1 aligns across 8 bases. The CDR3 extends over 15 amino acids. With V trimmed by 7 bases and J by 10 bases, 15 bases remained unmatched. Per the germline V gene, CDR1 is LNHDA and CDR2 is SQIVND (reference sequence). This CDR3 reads CASMETGQGSNEQFF. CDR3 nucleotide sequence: TGTGCCAGTATGGAGACAGGACAGGGTTCAAACGAGCAGTTCTTC. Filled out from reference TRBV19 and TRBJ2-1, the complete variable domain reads DGGITQSPKYLFRKEGQNVTLSCEQNLNHDAMYWYRQDPGQGLRLIYYSQIVNDFQKGDIAEGYSVSREKKESFPLTVTSAQKNPTAFYLCASMETGQGSNEQFFGPGTRLTVL.

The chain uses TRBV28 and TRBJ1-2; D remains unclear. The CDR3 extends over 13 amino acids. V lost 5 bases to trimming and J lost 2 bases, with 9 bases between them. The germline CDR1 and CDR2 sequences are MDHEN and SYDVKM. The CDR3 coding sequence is TGTGCCAGCAGTCCCCCGGGGAACTATGGCTACACCTTC. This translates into CASSPPGNYGYTF.

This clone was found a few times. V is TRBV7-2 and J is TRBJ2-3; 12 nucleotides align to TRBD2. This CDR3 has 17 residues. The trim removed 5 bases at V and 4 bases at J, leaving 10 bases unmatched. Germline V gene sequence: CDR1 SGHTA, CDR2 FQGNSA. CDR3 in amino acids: CASSRQPGLAGSDTQYF. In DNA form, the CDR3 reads TGTGCCAGCAGCCGTCAACCGGGACTAGCGGGTTCAGATACGCAGTATTTT.

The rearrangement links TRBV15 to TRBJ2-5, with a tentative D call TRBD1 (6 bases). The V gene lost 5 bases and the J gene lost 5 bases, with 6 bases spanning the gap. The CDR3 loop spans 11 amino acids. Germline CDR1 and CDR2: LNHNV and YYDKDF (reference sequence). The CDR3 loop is CATSQGETQYF. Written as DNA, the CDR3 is TGTGCCACCAGCCAGGGGGAGACCCAGTACTTC.

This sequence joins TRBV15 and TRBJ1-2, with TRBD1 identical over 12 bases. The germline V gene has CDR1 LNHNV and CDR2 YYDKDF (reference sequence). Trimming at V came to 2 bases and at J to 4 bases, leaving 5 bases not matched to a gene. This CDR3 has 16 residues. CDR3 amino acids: CATSRPGTGGVYGYTF. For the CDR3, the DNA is TGTGCCACCAGCAGACCCGGGACAGGGGGCGTCTATGGCTACACCTTC.

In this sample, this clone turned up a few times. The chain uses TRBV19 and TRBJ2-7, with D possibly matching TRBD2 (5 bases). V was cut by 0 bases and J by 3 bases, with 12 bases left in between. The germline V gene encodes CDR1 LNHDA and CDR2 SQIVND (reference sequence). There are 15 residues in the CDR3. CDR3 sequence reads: CASSIETTDFYEQYF. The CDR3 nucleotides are TGTGCCAGTAGTATAGAGACTACAGACTTCTACGAGCAGTACTTC.

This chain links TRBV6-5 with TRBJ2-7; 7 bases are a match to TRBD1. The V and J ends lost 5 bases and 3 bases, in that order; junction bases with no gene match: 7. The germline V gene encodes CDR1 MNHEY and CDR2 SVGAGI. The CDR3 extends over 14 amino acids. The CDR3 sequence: CASSKTGPIYEQYF. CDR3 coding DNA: TGTGCCAGCAGTAAGACAGGGCCCATCTACGAGCAGTACTTC.

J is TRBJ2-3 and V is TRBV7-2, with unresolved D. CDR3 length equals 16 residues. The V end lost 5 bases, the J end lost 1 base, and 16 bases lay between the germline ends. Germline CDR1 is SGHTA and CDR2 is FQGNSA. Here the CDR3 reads CASSLGRRLRTDTQYF. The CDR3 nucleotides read TGTGCCAGCAGCCTTGGTAGGCGACTCCGCACAGATACGCAGTATTTT. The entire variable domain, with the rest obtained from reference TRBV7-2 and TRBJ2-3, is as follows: GAGVSQSPSNKVTEKGKDVELRCDPISGHTALYWYRQSLGQGLEFLIYFQGNSAPDKSGLPSDRFSAERTGGSVSTLTIQRTQQEDSAVYLCASSLGRRLRTDTQYFGPGTRLTVL.

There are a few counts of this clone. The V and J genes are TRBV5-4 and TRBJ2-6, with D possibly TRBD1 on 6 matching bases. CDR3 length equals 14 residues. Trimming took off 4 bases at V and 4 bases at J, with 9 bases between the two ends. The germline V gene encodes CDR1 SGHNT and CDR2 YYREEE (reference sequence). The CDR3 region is CASSAGQGANVLTF. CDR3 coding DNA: TGTGCCAGCAGCGCAGGACAGGGGGCCAACGTCCTGACTTTC.

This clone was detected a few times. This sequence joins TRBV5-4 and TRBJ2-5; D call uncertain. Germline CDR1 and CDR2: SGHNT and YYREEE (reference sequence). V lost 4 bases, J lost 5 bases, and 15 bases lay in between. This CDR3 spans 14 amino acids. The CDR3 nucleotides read TGTGCCAGCAGCCAAGCCCGACATACGGAGACCCAGTACTTC. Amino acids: CASSQARHTETQYF.

The CDR3 DNA reads as TGCGCCAGCAGCTTGTCAGGGGAGACTGAAGCTTTCTTT. The encoded protein is CASSLSGETEAFF. The chain uses TRBV5-1 and TRBJ1-1, with a possible D match to TRBD1 (6 bases). This CDR3 spans 13 amino acids. Germline V gene lookup returns CDR1 SGHRS and CDR2 YFSETQ. V lost 1 base to trimming and J lost 5 bases, with 9 bases between them.

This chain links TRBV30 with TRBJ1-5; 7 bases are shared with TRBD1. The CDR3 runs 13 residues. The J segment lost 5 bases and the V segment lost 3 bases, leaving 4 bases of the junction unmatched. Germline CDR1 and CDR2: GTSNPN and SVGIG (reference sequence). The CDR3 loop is CAWSRQGDQPQHF. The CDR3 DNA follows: TGTGCCTGGAGCAGACAGGGCGATCAGCCCCAGCATTTT.

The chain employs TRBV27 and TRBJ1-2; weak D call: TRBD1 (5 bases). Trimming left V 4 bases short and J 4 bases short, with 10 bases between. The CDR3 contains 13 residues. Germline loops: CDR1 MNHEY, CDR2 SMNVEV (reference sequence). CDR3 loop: CASSSGQGYGYTF. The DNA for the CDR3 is TGTGCCAGCAGTTCCGGTCAGGGCTATGGCTACACCTTC.

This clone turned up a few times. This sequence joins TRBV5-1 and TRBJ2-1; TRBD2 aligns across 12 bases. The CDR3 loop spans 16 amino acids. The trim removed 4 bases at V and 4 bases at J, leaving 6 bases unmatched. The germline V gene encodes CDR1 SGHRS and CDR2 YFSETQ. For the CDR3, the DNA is TGCGCCAGCAGCGCATGGACTAGCGGGAATTACAATGAGCAGTTCTTC. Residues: CASSAWTSGNYNEQFF.

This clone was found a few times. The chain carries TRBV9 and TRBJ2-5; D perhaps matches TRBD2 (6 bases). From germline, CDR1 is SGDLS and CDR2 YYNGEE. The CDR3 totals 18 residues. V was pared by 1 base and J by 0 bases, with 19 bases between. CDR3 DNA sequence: TGTGCCAGCAGCGTACGAGGATCTAGCGCCATGTACCAAGAGACCCAGTACTTC. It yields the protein CASSVRGSSAMYQETQYF.

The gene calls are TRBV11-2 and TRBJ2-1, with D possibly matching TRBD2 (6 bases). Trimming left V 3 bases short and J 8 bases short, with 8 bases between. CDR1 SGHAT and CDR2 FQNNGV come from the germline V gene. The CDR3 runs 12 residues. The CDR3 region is CASSFSGYEQFF. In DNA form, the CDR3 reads TGTGCCAGCAGCTTCAGCGGGTATGAGCAGTTCTTC.

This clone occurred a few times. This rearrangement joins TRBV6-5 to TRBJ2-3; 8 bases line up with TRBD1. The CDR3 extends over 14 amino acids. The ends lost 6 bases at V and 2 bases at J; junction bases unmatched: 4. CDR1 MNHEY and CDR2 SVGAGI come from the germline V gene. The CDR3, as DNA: TGTGCCAGCAGCCGGACAGGGAACACAGATACGCAGTATTTT. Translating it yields CASSRTGNTDTQYF.

The CDR3 region has the DNA TGCAGCGCCCTCCAAGAGACCCAGTACTTC. Protein: CSALQETQYF. The chain carries TRBV29-1 and TRBJ2-5; D gene uncertain. Deletions cut 7 bases from V and 1 base from J, with 4 bases between. CDR3 length: 10 amino acids. Germline assignment: CDR1 SQVTM and CDR2 ANQGSEA.

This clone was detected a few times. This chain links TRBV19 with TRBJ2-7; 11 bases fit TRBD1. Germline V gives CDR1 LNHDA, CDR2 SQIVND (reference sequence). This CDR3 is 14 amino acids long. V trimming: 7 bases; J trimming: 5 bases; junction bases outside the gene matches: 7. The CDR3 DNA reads TGTGCCAGTAATCCGGGACAGGGGGATAACGAGCAGTACTTC. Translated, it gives CASNPGQGDNEQYF.

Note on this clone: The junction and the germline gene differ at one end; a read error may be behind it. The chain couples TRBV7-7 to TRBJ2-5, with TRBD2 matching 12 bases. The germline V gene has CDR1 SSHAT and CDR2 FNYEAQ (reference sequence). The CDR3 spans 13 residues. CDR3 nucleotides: TGTGCTAGCAGCACTAGCGGGGGGGAGACCCAGTACTTC. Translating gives CASSTSGGETQYF. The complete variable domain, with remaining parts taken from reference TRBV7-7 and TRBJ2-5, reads GAGVSQSPRYKVTKRGQDVTLRCDPISSHATLYWYQQALGQGPEFLTYFNYEAQPDKSGLPSDRFSAERPEGSISTLTIQRTEQRDSAMYRCASSTSGGETQYFGPGTRLLVL.

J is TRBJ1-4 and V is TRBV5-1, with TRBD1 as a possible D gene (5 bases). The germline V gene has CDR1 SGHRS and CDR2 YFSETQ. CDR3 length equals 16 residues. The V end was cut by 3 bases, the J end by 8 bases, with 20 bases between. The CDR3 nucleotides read TGCGCCAGCAGCTATGGACCTAGGCAGGGATACGAAAAACTGTTTTTT. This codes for CASSYGPRQGYEKLFF.

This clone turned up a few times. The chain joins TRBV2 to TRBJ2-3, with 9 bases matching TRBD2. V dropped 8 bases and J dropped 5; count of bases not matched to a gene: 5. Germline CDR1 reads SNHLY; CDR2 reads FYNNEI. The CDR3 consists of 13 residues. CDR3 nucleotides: TGTGCCAGCGGTAGCGGGAGCGGAGATACGCAGTATTTT. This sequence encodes CASGSGSGDTQYF.